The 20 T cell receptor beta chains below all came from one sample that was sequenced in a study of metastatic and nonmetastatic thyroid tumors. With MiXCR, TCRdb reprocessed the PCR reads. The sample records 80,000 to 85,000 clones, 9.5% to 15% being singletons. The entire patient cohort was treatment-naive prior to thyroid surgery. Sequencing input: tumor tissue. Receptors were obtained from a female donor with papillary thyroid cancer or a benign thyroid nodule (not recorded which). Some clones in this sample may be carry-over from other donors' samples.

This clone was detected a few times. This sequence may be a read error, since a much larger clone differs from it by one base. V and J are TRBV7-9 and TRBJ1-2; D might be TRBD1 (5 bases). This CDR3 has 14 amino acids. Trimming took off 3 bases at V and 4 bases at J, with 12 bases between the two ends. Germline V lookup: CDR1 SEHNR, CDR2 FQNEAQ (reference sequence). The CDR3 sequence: CASSFSQGFYGYTF. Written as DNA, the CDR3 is TGTGCCAGCAGCTTTAGTCAGGGCTTCTATGGCTACACCTTC.

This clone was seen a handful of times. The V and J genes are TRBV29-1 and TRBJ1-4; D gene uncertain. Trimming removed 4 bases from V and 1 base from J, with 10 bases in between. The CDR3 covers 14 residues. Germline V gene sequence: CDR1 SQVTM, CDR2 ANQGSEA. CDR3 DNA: TGCAGCGTTGGAGGGAGAAGAACTAATGAAAAACTGTTTTTT. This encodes CSVGGRRTNEKLFF. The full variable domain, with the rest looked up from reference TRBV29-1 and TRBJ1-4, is SAVISQKPSRDICQRGTSLTIQCQVDSQVTMMFWYRQQPGQSLTLIATANQGSEATYESGFVIDKFPISRPNLTFSTLTVSNMSPEDSSIYLCSVGGRRTNEKLFFGSGTQLSVL.

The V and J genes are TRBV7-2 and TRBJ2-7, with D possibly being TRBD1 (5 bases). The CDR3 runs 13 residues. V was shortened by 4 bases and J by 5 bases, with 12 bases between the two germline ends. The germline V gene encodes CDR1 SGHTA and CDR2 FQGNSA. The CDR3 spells CASSSWAGNEQYF. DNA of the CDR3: TGTGCCAGCAGCTCCTGGGCAGGGAACGAGCAGTACTTC. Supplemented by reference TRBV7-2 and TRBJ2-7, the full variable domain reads GAGVSQSPSNKVTEKGKDVELRCDPISGHTALYWYRQSLGQGLEFLIYFQGNSAPDKSGLPSDRFSAERTGGSVSTLTIQRTQQEDSAVYLCASSSWAGNEQYFGPGTRLTVT.

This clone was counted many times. The CDR3 bases are TGTGCCAGCAGCTTACTAGCGGGGCTCTACAATGAGCAGTTCTTC. It yields the protein CASSLLAGLYNEQFF. The chain is built from TRBV11-1 and TRBJ2-1, with TRBD2 matching 9 bases. Germline V gene data show CDR1 as SGHAT and CDR2 as FQDESV (reference sequence). The CDR3 runs 15 residues. The trim removed 2 bases at V and 3 bases at J, leaving 2 bases unmatched.

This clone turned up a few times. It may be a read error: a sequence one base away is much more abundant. CDR3 sequence reads: CASKGGLAGYNGQFF. The CDR3 DNA reads as TGTGCCAGCAAAGGGGGACTAGCGGGGTACAATGGGCAGTTCTTC. The rearrangement links TRBV6-1 to TRBJ2-1; 13 bases are shared with TRBD2. The germline V gene has CDR1 MNHNS and CDR2 SASEGT. The CDR3 length is 15 residues.

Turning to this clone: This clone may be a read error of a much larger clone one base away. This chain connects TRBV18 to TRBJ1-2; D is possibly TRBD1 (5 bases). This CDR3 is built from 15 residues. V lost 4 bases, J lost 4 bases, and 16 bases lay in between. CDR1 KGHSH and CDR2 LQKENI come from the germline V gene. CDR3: CASSRGTERIYGYTF. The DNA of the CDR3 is TGTGCCAGCTCACGGGGGACCGAACGAATCTATGGCTACACCTTC. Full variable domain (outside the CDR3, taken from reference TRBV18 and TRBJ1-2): NAGVMQNPRHLVRRRGQEARLRCSPMKGHSHVYWYRQLPEEGLKFMVYLQKENIIDESGMPKERFSAEFPKEGPSILRIQQVVRGDSAAYFCASSRGTERIYGYTFGSGTRLTVV.

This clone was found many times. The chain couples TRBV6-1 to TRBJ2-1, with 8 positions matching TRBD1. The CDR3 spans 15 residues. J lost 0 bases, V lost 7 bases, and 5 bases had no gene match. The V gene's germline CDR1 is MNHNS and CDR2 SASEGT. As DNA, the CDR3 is TGTGCCAGCAAAAGACAGGGGTCCTCCTACAATGAGCAGTTCTTC. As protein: CASKRQGSSYNEQFF.

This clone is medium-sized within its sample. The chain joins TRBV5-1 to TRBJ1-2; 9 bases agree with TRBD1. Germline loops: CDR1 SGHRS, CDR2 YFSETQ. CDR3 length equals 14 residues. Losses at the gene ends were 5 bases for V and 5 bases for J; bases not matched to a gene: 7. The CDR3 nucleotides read TGCGCCAGCAGATCCCCGGGACAGGGTTATGGCTACACCTTC. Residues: CASRSPGQGYGYTF.

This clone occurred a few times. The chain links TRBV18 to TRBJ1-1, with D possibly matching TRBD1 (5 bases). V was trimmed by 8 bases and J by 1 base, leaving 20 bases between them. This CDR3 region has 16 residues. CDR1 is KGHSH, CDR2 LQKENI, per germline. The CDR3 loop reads CASTVGTGVWNTEAFF. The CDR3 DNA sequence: TGTGCCAGCACGGTGGGGACGGGGGTGTGGAACACTGAAGCTTTCTTT.

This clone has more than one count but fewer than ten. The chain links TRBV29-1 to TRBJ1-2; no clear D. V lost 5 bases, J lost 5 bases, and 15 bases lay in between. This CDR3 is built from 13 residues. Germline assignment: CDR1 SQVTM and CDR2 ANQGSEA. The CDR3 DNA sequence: TGCAGCGTTTTCGGAAAGGGATCGTATGGCTACACCTTC. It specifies CSVFGKGSYGYTF.

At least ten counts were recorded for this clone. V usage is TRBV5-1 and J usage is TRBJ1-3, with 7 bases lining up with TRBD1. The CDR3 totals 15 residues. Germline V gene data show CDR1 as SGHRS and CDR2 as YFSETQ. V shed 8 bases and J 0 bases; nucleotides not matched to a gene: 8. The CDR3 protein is CASGTGESSGNTIYF. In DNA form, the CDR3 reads TGCGCCAGTGGAACAGGGGAGAGCTCTGGAAACACCATATATTTT.

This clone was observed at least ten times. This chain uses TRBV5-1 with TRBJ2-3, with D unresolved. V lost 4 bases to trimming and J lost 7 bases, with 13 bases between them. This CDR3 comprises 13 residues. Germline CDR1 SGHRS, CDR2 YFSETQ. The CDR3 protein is CASSEVGVNTQYF. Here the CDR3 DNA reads TGCGCCAGCAGCGAGGTCGGCGTAAATACGCAGTATTTT.

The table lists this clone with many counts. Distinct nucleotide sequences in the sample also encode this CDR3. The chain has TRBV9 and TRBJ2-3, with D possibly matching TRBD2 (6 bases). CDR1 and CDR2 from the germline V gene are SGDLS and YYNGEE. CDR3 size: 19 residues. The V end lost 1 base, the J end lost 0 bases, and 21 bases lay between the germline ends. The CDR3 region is CASSVSITEAGTSTDTQYF. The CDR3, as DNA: TGTGCCAGCAGCGTATCCATAACAGAAGCGGGTACTAGCACAGATACGCAGTATTTT.

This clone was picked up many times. This CDR3 reads CASSLWTGNQETQYF. The CDR3 coding sequence is TGTGCCAGCAGCCTCTGGACAGGGAACCAAGAGACCCAGTACTTC. This chain uses TRBV3-1 with TRBJ2-5; 8 nucleotides agree with TRBD1. The CDR3 is 15 amino acids. V shed 4 bases, J shed 0 bases, and the junction held 4 bases outside the gene matches. Per germline, CDR1 LGHDT and CDR2 YNNKEL (reference sequence).

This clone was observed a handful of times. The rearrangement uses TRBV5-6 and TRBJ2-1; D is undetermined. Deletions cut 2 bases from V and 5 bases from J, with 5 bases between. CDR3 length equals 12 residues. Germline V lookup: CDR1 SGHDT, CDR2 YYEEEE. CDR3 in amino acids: CASSFDNNEQFF. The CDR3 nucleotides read TGTGCCAGCAGCTTTGACAACAATGAGCAGTTCTTC.

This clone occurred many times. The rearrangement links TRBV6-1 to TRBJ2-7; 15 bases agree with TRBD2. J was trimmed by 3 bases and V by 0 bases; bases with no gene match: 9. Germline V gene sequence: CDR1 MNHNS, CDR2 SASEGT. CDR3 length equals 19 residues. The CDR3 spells CASSEARGLAGGPRYEQYF. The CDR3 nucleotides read TGTGCCAGCAGTGAAGCGCGGGGACTAGCGGGAGGCCCCCGCTACGAGCAGTACTTC.

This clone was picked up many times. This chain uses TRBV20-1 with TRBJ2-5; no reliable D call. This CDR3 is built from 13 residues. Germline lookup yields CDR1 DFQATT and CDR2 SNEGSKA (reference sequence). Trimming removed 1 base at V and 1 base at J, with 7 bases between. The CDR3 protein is CSARVPGQETQYF. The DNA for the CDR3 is TGCAGTGCTAGAGTGCCTGGCCAAGAGACCCAGTACTTC.

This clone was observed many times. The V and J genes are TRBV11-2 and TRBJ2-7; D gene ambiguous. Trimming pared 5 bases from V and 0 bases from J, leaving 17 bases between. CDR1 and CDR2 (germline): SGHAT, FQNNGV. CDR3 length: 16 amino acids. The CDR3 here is CASSESPGRSSYEQYF. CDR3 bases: TGTGCCAGCAGCGAATCCCCAGGACGAAGCTCCTACGAGCAGTACTTC.

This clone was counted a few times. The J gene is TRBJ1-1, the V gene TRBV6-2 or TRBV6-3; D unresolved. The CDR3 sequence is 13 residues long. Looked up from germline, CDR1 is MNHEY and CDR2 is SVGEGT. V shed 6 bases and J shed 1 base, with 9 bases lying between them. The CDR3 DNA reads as TGTGCCAGCAGCTACACGAGGAACACTGAAGCTTTCTTT. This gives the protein CASSYTRNTEAFF.

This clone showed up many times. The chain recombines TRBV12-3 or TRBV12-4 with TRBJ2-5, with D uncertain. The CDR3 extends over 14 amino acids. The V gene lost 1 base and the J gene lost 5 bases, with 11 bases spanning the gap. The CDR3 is CASSLEAGSETQYF. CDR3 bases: TGTGCCAGCAGTTTAGAAGCCGGGTCCGAGACCCAGTACTTC.